The entry below describes one T cell receptor (beta chain). Ten or more counts support this clonotype. The clone's antigen remains unknown. No base qualities exist here, and no much larger clone lies one base off it. Reads for this sample came from an Illumina HiSeq 2000. TCR beta chain libraries were generated through multiplex PCR amplification. High-throughput sequencing was used to analyze the amplified TCR beta chain products. The public reads were reprocessed in TCRdb via fastp at Q25 and MiXCR, keeping in-frame beta chains. Each CDR3 protein appears once, grouped with its most common genes and DNA. This sample is represented by about 94,000 distinct CDR3 sequences; around 29% of them were singletons. The ten biggest clones cover more than 7% of the sample. This specimen belongs to a study of breast tumors, draining lymph nodes, adjacent tissues (TCRdb year 2016). Regarding the complete study: In breast cancer patients, the study compared the TCR beta repertoires of tumor, adjacent nontumor tissue and axillary lymph nodes. In human breast cancer, the study set out to evaluate how tumor, surrounding tissue and draining lymph node repertoires relate to one another and whether T cells may move between these sites.

The germline V gene yields MNHNS for CDR1 and SASEGT for CDR2. The CDR3 spans 15 residues, from the cysteine through the phenylalanine. The read is trimmed to its CDR3 DNA, 45 bases read in frame from base 1. V loses 1 base, J loses 0 bases, and the germline ends lie 10 bases apart. The lymph node samples were taken from the axillary draining lymph nodes of breast cancer patients. Broad study findings and their caveats: Rather than being directly demonstrated, the conclusion that tumor T cells originate in lymph nodes was presented as consistent with a hypothesis. The data were considered consistent with the idea that most tumor T cells come from the lymph node and then expand in tumor tissue. In luminal-like breast cancer, tumor and nontumor tissue repertoires resembled each other significantly more than in basal-like breast cancer. Tumor T-cell repertoires showed less diversity than lymph node repertoires and more diversity than nontumor tissue repertoires, and tumor T-cell repertoires showed preferential V and J gene usage.

Source material: axillary lymph node tissue. The clonotype originates from a female donor with breast cancer. Some clones in this sample may be carry-over from other donors' samples. The sequence links TRBV6-1 to TRBJ2-7; a confident D gene designation cannot be given. The CDR3 has the sequence CASSEGTPYSYEQYF. The DNA reads TGTGCCAGCAGTGAAGGGACGCCGTACTCCTACGAGCAGTACTTC.